The 6 T cell receptor beta chains reported below all come from one sample, sequenced in a study of T cells after yellow fever vaccination. TCRdb reanalysed the 5' RACE reads using MiXCR and keeps one entry per CDR3 protein. The data show about 46,000 distinct CDR3 sequences, with more than 6% seen just once and about 10% held by the top ten. Sequenced here: PBMCs, either bulk or a sorted T-cell subset (CD4+, CD8+, memory, or dextramer-sorted; not recorded which), sampled 45 days after the yellow fever booster vaccination. The origin of the receptors is a man aged 25 to 40 who received the YFV17D yellow fever vaccine.

This clonotype has ten or more counts. The chain carries TRBV6-2 or TRBV6-3 and TRBJ2-1, with D perhaps matching TRBD1 (6 bases). CDR3 length equals 11 residues. Per the germline V gene, CDR1 is MNHEY and CDR2 is SVGEGT. Trimming pared 7 bases from V and 15 bases from J, leaving 16 bases between. The CDR3 is CASTQGMNRFF. The CDR3 nucleotides are TGTGCCAGCACACAGGGCATGAATCGGTTCTTC.

The sample holds many counts of this clonotype. The chain has TRBV25-1 and TRBJ2-1; D possibly corresponds to TRBD1 (6 bases). V lost 6 bases to trimming and J lost 3 bases, with 15 bases between them. The germline V gene has CDR1 MGHDK and CDR2 SYGVNS. This CDR3 region has 15 residues. The CDR3 protein is CASSRGQHDYNEQFF. As DNA, the CDR3 is TGTGCCAGCAGCCGAGGACAGCACGACTACAATGAGCAGTTCTTC.

The chain carries TRBV16 and TRBJ1-2; D uncertain. The V end lost 0 bases, the J end lost 3 bases, and 8 bases lay between the germline ends. This CDR3 has 14 amino acids. CDR1 is KGHSY and CDR2 is FQNENV in the germline V gene. The CDR3 sequence: CASSQSEIYYGYTF. CDR3 coding DNA: TGTGCCAGCAGCCAATCCGAGATCTACTATGGCTACACCTTC.

This clonotype was recorded at least ten times. The chain recombines TRBV5-6 with TRBJ2-7, with D tentatively TRBD2 (6 bases). V lost 6 bases and J lost 4, with 20 bases in between. CDR3 length equals 15 residues. Germline CDR1 and CDR2: SGHDT and YYEEEE. For the CDR3, the DNA is TGTGCCAGCACCAAGAGGAGGGTAGGGGTTTACGAGCAGTACTTC. It specifies CASTKRRVGVYEQYF.

This clonotype appeared a few times. The J gene is TRBJ2-2, the V gene TRBV20-1, with D possibly TRBD1 on 5 matching bases. Germline values: CDR1 DFQATT, CDR2 SNEGSKA (reference sequence). This CDR3 region has 16 residues. V was trimmed by 5 bases and J by 0 bases, leaving 16 bases between them. The DNA of the CDR3 is TGCAGTGCTCCCAGGGTGGAGTGGTCGAACACCGGGGAGCTGTTTTTT. Amino acid sequence: CSAPRVEWSNTGELFF.

There are many counts of this clonotype. V usage is TRBV6-1 and J usage is TRBJ2-1; TRBD1 matches 7 bases. V gave up 5 bases and J gave up 9 bases; unmatched junction bases: 16. The germline CDR1 and CDR2 sequences are MNHNS and SASEGT. The length of the CDR3 is 16 residues. The CDR3 here is CASSPPPTGSFSEQFF. CDR3 nucleotide sequence: TGTGCCAGCAGTCCGCCCCCGACAGGGAGCTTCAGTGAGCAGTTCTTC.